Below are 20 T cell receptor beta chains sequenced from a single sample in a study of PD-1 blockade in classical Hodgkin lymphoma (dated by TCRdb to between 2020 and 2021). This specimen's time point label, per the study, means: cycle 2 day 1 (C2D1) of nivolumab. Relapse after autologous stem cell transplantation had occurred in all trial patients, and cohorts A, B and C were distinguished by prior brentuximab vedotin exposure. The library relied on the immunoSEQ multiplex PCR assay. The table comes from immuneACCESS by way of TCRdb, which keeps in-frame sequences with V and J called. Part of the clones is missing from these tables; in studies checked, under half for an unresolved V gene and the rest for unknown reasons. For this sample there are about 85,000 clones; 85% to 95% appear just once. The ten largest clones capture approximately 2.4% of the sample. The sample was peripheral blood mononuclear cells (PBMCs), taken before the second cycle of nivolumab. The receptors come from a human donor with classical Hodgkin lymphoma.

This chain connects TRBV4-1 to TRBJ1-1; D not certain. V lost 0 bases, J lost 3 bases, and 17 bases lay in between. The CDR3 contains 17 residues. In germline, CDR1 is MGHRA, CDR2 YSYEKL. The CDR3 here is CASSQDPDTLAYTEAFF. DNA for the CDR3: TGCGCCAGCAGCCAAGATCCCGACACCCTGGCGTACACTGAAGCTTTCTTT.

V usage is TRBV11-1 and J usage is TRBJ2-3, with D unresolved. CDR1 and CDR2 from the germline V gene are SGHAT and FQDESV (reference sequence). The V gene lost 8 bases and the J gene lost 4 bases, with 10 bases spanning the gap. CDR3 length equals 12 residues. This CDR3 reads CASPVAPDTQYF. The CDR3, as DNA: TGTGCCAGCCCCGTCGCGCCAGATACGCAGTATTTT.

V is TRBV28 and J is TRBJ1-2; no firm D call. Germline CDR1 reads MDHEN; CDR2 reads SYDVKM. This CDR3 spans 15 amino acids. Trimming left V 6 bases short and J 0 bases short, with 14 bases between. This CDR3 is CASRLAGFANYGYTF. CDR3 bases: TGTGCCAGCAGATTAGCGGGGTTCGCTAACTATGGCTACACCTTC.

The V gene is TRBV4-1, the J gene TRBJ2-7; 9 bases are a match to TRBD2. With V trimmed by 2 bases and J by 3 bases, 5 bases remained unmatched. The CDR3 contains 15 residues. Per germline, CDR1 MGHRA and CDR2 YSYEKL. The CDR3 sequence is CASSQHLAGFYEQYF. The CDR3 DNA follows: TGCGCCAGCAGCCAACACCTAGCGGGATTCTACGAGCAGTACTTC.

Remarks on this clone: Germline is not matched at one junction end, which may reflect a read error. The chain employs TRBV30 and TRBJ1-1; D is uncertain. This CDR3 has 13 residues. Germline V CDR1 and CDR2: GTSNPN, SVGIG (reference sequence). The CDR3 DNA sequence: TGTGCCTGGATCCGGGGAATGAACACTGGAGCTTTCTTT. Translation gives CAWIRGMNTGAFF. The variable domain in full, with the rest retrieved from reference TRBV30 and TRBJ1-1, is SQTIHQWPATLVQPVGSPLSLECTVEGTSNPNLYWYRQAAGRGLQLLFYSVGIGQISSEVPQNLSASRPQDRQFILSSKKLLLSDSGFYLCAWIRGMNTGAFFGQGTRLTVV.

J is TRBJ1-1 and V is TRBV19; TRBD1 aligns across 12 bases. Germline V gene data show CDR1 as LNHDA and CDR2 as SQIVND (reference sequence). The junction had 13 bases not matched to a gene; V was cut back by 8 bases and J by 12 bases. This CDR3 spans 14 amino acids. The CDR3 protein is CASSNTGTGGTSFF. Written as DNA, the CDR3 is TGTGCCAGTTCTAATACCGGGACAGGGGGCACGTCTTTCTTT.

Here the CDR3 reads CASSEMGTGNYEQYF. The CDR3 DNA reads TGTGCCAGCAGTGAAATGGGGACAGGGAACTACGAGCAGTACTTC. The chain has TRBV25-1 and TRBJ2-7, with 9 bases lining up with TRBD1. The CDR3 has 15 amino acids. J was trimmed by 3 bases and V by 2 bases; bases with no gene match: 5. Germline V lookup: CDR1 MGHDK, CDR2 SYGVNS.

This clone has just one count. V is TRBV5-6 and J is TRBJ2-3, with D possibly matching TRBD2 (5 bases). There are 14 residues in the CDR3. V was pared by 5 bases and J by 2 bases, with 12 bases between. Germline V gene sequence: CDR1 SGHDT, CDR2 YYEEEE. DNA for the CDR3: TGTGCCAGCAGTTTCAGCGGTAACACAGATACGCAGTATTTT. Its protein is CASSFSGNTDTQYF.

The chain is built from TRBV11-2 and TRBJ1-2; 9 nucleotides align to TRBD1. The CDR3 extends over 18 amino acids. Germline V lookup: CDR1 SGHAT, CDR2 FQNNGV. J gave up 5 bases and V 2 bases, and 15 bases lay outside the gene matches. CDR3 coding DNA: TGTGCCAGCAGCTTATGGGGACAGGGTCCGCAAAGGACTTATGGCTACACCTTC. It is translated as CASSLWGQGPQRTYGYTF.

This chain connects TRBV5-4 to TRBJ1-2, with 7 bases that match TRBD1. The germline CDR1 and CDR2 sequences are SGHNT and YYREEE (reference sequence). The ends lost 4 bases at V and 6 bases at J; junction bases unmatched: 6. The CDR3 has 13 amino acids. The chain's CDR3 is CASSPYRGNGYTF. The CDR3 nucleotides read TGTGCCAGCAGCCCATACAGGGGAAATGGCTACACCTTC.

The V gene is TRBV30, the J gene TRBJ2-1; 9 bases fit TRBD1. The CDR3 runs 15 residues. Germline-derived CDR1 and CDR2 are GTSNPN and SVGIG (reference sequence). Losses at the gene ends were 1 base for V and 4 bases for J; bases not matched to a gene: 5. The CDR3 spells CAWSGRQGDYNEQFF. DNA of the CDR3: TGTGCCTGGAGTGGCCGACAGGGGGATTACAATGAGCAGTTCTTC. The full variable domain, in which reference TRBV30 and TRBJ2-1 provide the parts outside the CDR3, is SQTIHQWPATLVQPVGSPLSLECTVEGTSNPNLYWYRQAAGRGLQLLFYSVGIGQISSEVPQNLSASRPQDRQFILSSKKLLLSDSGFYLCAWSGRQGDYNEQFFGPGTRLTVL.

J is TRBJ1-2 and V is TRBV15; TRBD1 matches 9 bases. V shed 1 base and J 7 bases; nucleotides not matched to a gene: 7. The germline gives CDR1 LNHNV, CDR2 YYDKDF (reference sequence). The CDR3 covers 15 residues. The CDR3 sequence is CATSRVQTGGSGYTF. The CDR3 bases are TGTGCCACCAGCAGAGTGCAGACAGGGGGTAGTGGCTACACCTTC.

The CDR3 DNA reads as TGTGCCAGCAGCTTGGCCCAGGGGGCCTACGAGGAGCAGTTCTTC. This codes for CASSLAQGAYEEQFF. This chain connects TRBV5-4 to TRBJ2-1; 8 bases align to TRBD1. CDR1 and CDR2 (germline): SGHNT, YYREEE (reference sequence). This CDR3 region has 15 residues. Losses at the gene ends were 0 bases for V and 10 bases for J; bases not matched to a gene: 9.

V usage is TRBV4-1 and J usage is TRBJ2-7; D unclear. Germline V CDR1 and CDR2: MGHRA, YSYEKL. The V gene lost 0 bases and the J gene lost 1 base, with 13 bases spanning the gap. CDR3 length equals 16 residues. The CDR3, as DNA: TGCGCCAGCAGCCAAGATAGTTGGATGGCATCCTACGAGCAGTACTTC. Its protein product is CASSQDSWMASYEQYF.

J is TRBJ1-1 and V is TRBV27; 8 bases fit TRBD1. The junction had 3 bases not matched to a gene; V was cut back by 5 bases and J by 1 base. Germline V lookup: CDR1 MNHEY, CDR2 SMNVEV (reference sequence). This CDR3 is 14 amino acids long. CDR3 DNA: TGTGCCAGCAGTACTGGACAGGGGAACACTGAAGCTTTCTTT. Translated: CASSTGQGNTEAFF.

The chain has TRBV29-1 and TRBJ2-7; tentative D call: TRBD2 (5 bases). CDR1 and CDR2 (germline): SQVTM, ANQGSEA. V was shortened by 2 bases and J by 3 bases, with 11 bases between the two germline ends. The CDR3 is 13 residues long. The CDR3 bases are TGCAGCGTTGAACGGGCGGGTGACTACGAGCAGTACTTC. This gives the protein CSVERAGDYEQYF.

The chain uses TRBV30 and TRBJ2-7, with D uncertain. V was pared by 5 bases and J by 6 bases, with 20 bases between. CDR1 and CDR2 (germline): GTSNPN, SVGIG (reference sequence). This CDR3 spans 14 amino acids. CDR3 protein: CAWGTMAAVTEQYF. The CDR3 region has the DNA TGTGCCTGGGGAACCATGGCGGCAGTGACCGAGCAGTACTTC.

V and J are TRBV27 and TRBJ2-3, with D perhaps matching TRBD1 (7 bases). CDR1 MNHEY and CDR2 SMNVEV come from the germline V gene (reference sequence). The CDR3 is made up of 16 amino acids. Trimming removed 10 bases from V and 2 bases from J, with 22 bases in between. The CDR3: CAILQGGPGVTDTQYF. The CDR3 nucleotides are TGTGCCATCCTTCAAGGGGGCCCGGGGGTCACAGATACGCAGTATTTT.

J is TRBJ1-2 and V is TRBV7-6, with D possibly matching TRBD1 (5 bases). The CDR3 sequence is 14 residues long. Trimming shortened V by 0 bases and J by 4 bases, and 9 bases separated the two germline ends. In germline, CDR1 is SGHVS, CDR2 FNYEAQ. This CDR3 reads CASSLAGLGYGYTF. CDR3 sequence (DNA): TGTGCCAGCAGCTTAGCGGGGCTAGGCTATGGCTACACCTTC. Variable domain in full (rest from reference TRBV7-6 and TRBJ1-2): GAGVSQSPRYKVTKRGQDVALRCDPISGHVSLYWYRQALGQGPEFLTYFNYEAQQDKSGLPNDRFSAERPEGSISTLTIQRTEQRDSAMYRCASSLAGLGYGYTFGSGTRLTVV.

The V call is TRBV5-1, the J call TRBJ2-5; D call uncertain. V lost 2 bases to trimming and J lost 1 base, with 9 bases between them. The CDR3 covers 14 residues. Germline V lookup: CDR1 SGHRS, CDR2 YFSETQ. CDR3 DNA sequence: TGCGCCAGCAGCTTCCTACAGCTCCAAGAGACCCAGTACTTC. Protein: CASSFLQLQETQYF.